This T cell receptor beta chain was retrieved from a study of identical twins. The CDR3 has 14 amino acids. Germline values: CDR1 SGHVS, CDR2 FQNEAQ. Trimming removed 0 bases from V and 7 bases from J; junction bases left unmatched: 3. A few counts support this clonotype. TCRdb passed the 5' RACE reads through MiXCR, listing each CDR3 protein once. Of some 190,000 distinct CDR3 sequences in the sample, more than 15% were seen once. The sample also formed part of further work on T cells expressing NK-cell markers.

The specimen sequenced was CD8+ T cells sorted from blood. This sequence joins TRBV7-8 and TRBJ1-5; 7 nucleotides line up with TRBD1. The TCR comes from a woman in her late teens or twenties in good health. The CDR3 sequence is CASSLADRVQPQHF. The CDR3 DNA reads TGTGCCAGCAGCTTAGCCGACAGGGTCCAGCCCCAGCATTTT.